This TCR beta chain appears in the sequencing data of a study of shared clonotypes between healthy human individuals. Study in general: CD8 memory received one plate per donor, CD8 naive two, CD4 memory three and CD4 naive three.

The ends were cut back, 0 bases at V and 1 base at J, with 3 bases in the middle. The V gene's germline CDR1 is SGDLS and CDR2 YYNGEE. The CDR3 contains 13 residues. Study-wide points: Non-shared clonotypes were found to have lower generation probabilities than the clonotypes that were shared by all four of the sorted-subset donors. Expectations were that clonotype sharing among donors would be affected by sequencing depth.

Some clones are missing from TCRdb's copy, which holds only in-frame ones; the method was immunoSEQ multiplex PCR. There are roughly 700,000 clones in the sample; about 74% occur only once, and more than 1.5% lies in the top ten. As for this clone: Its cognate antigen is unknown. The same CDR3 can be traced to other DNA sequences in this sample.

The V and J genes are TRBV9 and TRBJ2-3; unclear D gene. Sequenced input: memory CD4+ T cells sorted from blood. Subset reported: CD45RA-negative fraction. The clonotype originates from a woman younger than 45 in good health. CDR3 loop: CASSVVGTDTQYF. DNA of the CDR3: TGTGCCAGCAGCGTAGTAGGCACAGATACGCAGTATTTT.